These 21 T cell receptor beta chains were sequenced from one sample in a study of beta chain features in type 1 diabetes. The whole isolated RNA underwent reverse transcription, so sequencing captured expressed TCRB transcripts. Sequencing used immunoSEQ multiplex PCR; TCRdb keeps in-frame clones, though not all of them. The table includes approximately 90,000 clones, 25% to 35% detected once. What was sequenced was stem cell memory CD4+ T cells from blood. These receptors were taken from a woman younger than 30 in good health.

V usage is TRBV10-3 and J usage is TRBJ2-7; possible D gene TRBD1, 5 bases. V was shortened by 10 bases and J by 4 bases, with 20 bases between the two germline ends. Germline-derived CDR1 and CDR2 are ENHRY and SYGVKD. This CDR3 has 14 amino acids. CDR3 loop: CATGDPGSPYEQYF. CDR3 DNA: TGTGCCACTGGCGACCCAGGGTCCCCATACGAGCAGTACTTC.

This clone was counted once. The rearrangement joins TRBV7-2 to TRBJ2-3, with TRBD1 matching 8 bases. The CDR3 covers 16 residues. With V trimmed by 2 bases and J by 4 bases, 8 bases remained unmatched. The V gene's germline CDR1 is SGHTA and CDR2 FQGNSA. The CDR3: CASSLPGQGMADTQYF. CDR3 in DNA: TGTGCCAGCAGCTTACCCGGACAGGGAATGGCAGATACGCAGTATTTT.

This clone occurred a few times. CDR3: CASSISAGGPPYEQYF. Here the CDR3 DNA reads TGTGCCAGTAGTATCTCAGCGGGGGGCCCACCGTACGAGCAGTACTTC. V and J are TRBV19 and TRBJ2-7; 9 bases agree with TRBD2. Germline CDR1 reads LNHDA; CDR2 reads SQIVND (reference sequence). The CDR3 is made up of 16 amino acids. V was pared by 3 bases and J by 4 bases, with 10 bases of the junction left unmatched.

The chain uses TRBV4-1 and TRBJ2-1; 7 positions agree with TRBD2. Trimming took 0 bases from V and 6 from J; bases not matched to a gene: 8. This CDR3 is 16 amino acids long. CDR1 MGHRA and CDR2 YSYEKL come from the germline V gene. The CDR3 DNA is TGCGCCAGCAGCCAAGATGGAGCGGGATTTGCCAATGAGCAGTTCTTC. This gives the protein CASSQDGAGFANEQFF.

V gene TRBV4-2 combines with J gene TRBJ1-3; D gene uncertain. This CDR3 comprises 15 residues. The germline V gene has CDR1 LGHNA and CDR2 YNFKEQ. The V and J ends lost 0 bases and 2 bases respectively, with 8 bases between them. The CDR3 sequence: CASSQDRTPGNTIYF. The DNA of the CDR3 is TGTGCCAGCAGCCAAGATAGGACTCCTGGAAACACCATATATTTT.

This chain links TRBV5-1 with TRBJ2-5; possible D gene TRBD1, 6 bases. The germline V and J ends were trimmed by 3 bases and 5 bases, with 14 bases remaining between them. In germline, CDR1 is SGHRS, CDR2 YFSETQ. The CDR3 loop spans 14 amino acids. The DNA for the CDR3 is TGCGCCAGCAGCTCTCCAGGGGCAGGGGAGACCCAGTACTTC. This encodes CASSSPGAGETQYF.

A few counts support this clone. This chain connects TRBV4-1 to TRBJ1-1; 8 bases line up with TRBD1. The CDR3 has 16 amino acids. V was clipped by 4 bases and J by 6 bases; unmatched bases: 13. Germline CDR1 reads MGHRA; CDR2 reads YSYEKL. CDR3: CASSRPGTGTGAEAFF. The CDR3 DNA is TGCGCCAGCAGCCGTCCCGGGACAGGAACGGGGGCTGAAGCTTTCTTT.

This chain uses TRBV6-1 with TRBJ2-7; 10 bases fit TRBD2. With V trimmed by 8 bases and J by 5 bases, 9 bases remained unmatched. The CDR3 contains 14 residues. From germline, CDR1 is MNHNS and CDR2 SASEGT. The CDR3 spells CASRRLAGGDEQYF. CDR3 in DNA: TGTGCCAGCCGAAGACTAGCGGGCGGCGACGAGCAGTACTTC.

The J gene is TRBJ2-5, the V gene TRBV5-1; D may be TRBD2 (6 bases). Trimming took off 0 bases at V and 5 bases at J, with 14 bases between the two ends. The CDR3 runs 15 residues. Germline CDR1 is SGHRS and CDR2 is YFSETQ. The CDR3 reads CASSLAAGFGETQYF. The CDR3, as DNA: TGCGCCAGCAGCTTGGCCGCGGGGTTCGGCGAGACCCAGTACTTC. The full variable domain, completed using reference TRBV5-1 and TRBJ2-5, is KAGVTQTPRYLIKTRGQQVTLSCSPISGHRSVSWYQQTPGQGLQFLFEYFSETQRNKGNFPGRFSGRQFSNSRSEMNVSTLELGDSALYLCASSLAAGFGETQYFGPGTRLLVL.

The chain employs TRBV30 and TRBJ2-2, with unresolved D. CDR3 length: 14 amino acids. Germline-derived CDR1 and CDR2 are GTSNPN and SVGIG (reference sequence). The germline V and J ends were trimmed by 4 bases and 4 bases, with 13 bases remaining between them. The DNA for the CDR3 is TGTGCCTGGATGCCCAGTTCAAGCACCGGGGAGCTGTTTTTT. It encodes CAWMPSSSTGELFF. Full variable domain (remainder filled in from reference TRBV30 and TRBJ2-2): SQTIHQWPATLVQPVGSPLSLECTVEGTSNPNLYWYRQAAGRGLQLLFYSVGIGQISSEVPQNLSASRPQDRQFILSSKKLLLSDSGFYLCAWMPSSSTGELFFGEGSRLTVL.

The genes are TRBV11-2 and TRBJ2-3, with D maybe TRBD2 (6 bases). Germline assignment: CDR1 SGHAT and CDR2 FQNNGV. The V end was cut by 2 bases, the J end by 6 bases, with 12 bases between. This CDR3 contains 14 residues. The CDR3 DNA sequence: TGTGCCAGCAGCTTACTCGTACGGGGGGATACGCAGTATTTT. Its protein is CASSLLVRGDTQYF.

The V gene is TRBV19, the J gene TRBJ2-3, with D perhaps TRBD2 (6 bases). This CDR3 spans 14 amino acids. Germline V gene sequence: CDR1 LNHDA, CDR2 SQIVND (reference sequence). The V and J ends lost 7 bases and 6 bases respectively, with 17 bases between them. In DNA form, the CDR3 reads TGTGCCAGTACCTTCGGGACTTCCCTCGATACGCAGTATTTT. It is translated as CASTFGTSLDTQYF.

The chain couples TRBV11-2 to TRBJ1-1, with D hard to call. V was pared by 1 base and J by 2 bases, with 8 bases between. The CDR3 spans 14 residues. Per the germline V gene, CDR1 is SGHAT and CDR2 is FQNNGV. The CDR3 here is CASSLGYSNTEAFF. The CDR3 DNA reads as TGTGCCAGCAGCTTAGGGTACAGTAACACTGAAGCTTTCTTT.

This chain links TRBV2 with TRBJ1-6; D unclear. Germline V gene lookup returns CDR1 SNHLY and CDR2 FYNNEI. The length of the CDR3 is 13 residues. The V end was cut by 6 bases, the J end by 10 bases, with 13 bases between. Written as DNA, the CDR3 is TGTGCCAGCAGGCTGGACTTGCAGTCACCCCTCCACTTT. Its translation: CASRLDLQSPLHF. The variable domain in full, with the rest retrieved from reference TRBV2 and TRBJ1-6, is EPEVTQTPSHQVTQMGQEVILRCVPISNHLYFYWYRQILGQKVEFLVSFYNNEISEKSEIFDDQFSVERPDGSNFTLKIRSTKLEDSAMYFCASRLDLQSPLHFGNGTRLTVT.

This clone turned up a few times. The chain combines TRBV30 with TRBJ2-5; possibly TRBD1 for D (6 bases). With the DNA end fitting TRBJ2-7 better, the J assignment may be wrong. The CDR3 contains 11 residues. Germline CDR1 GTSNPN, CDR2 SVGIG (reference sequence). CDR3 sequence reads: CASSGDYEQYF. For the CDR3, the DNA is TGTGCCTCCTCAGGGGACTACGAGCAGTACTTC.

This clone has only a few counts. J is TRBJ2-3 and V is TRBV7-2; 7 positions agree with TRBD2. Germline V gene data show CDR1 as SGHTA and CDR2 as FQGNSA. The V and J ends lost 6 bases and 4 bases, in that order; junction bases with no gene match: 4. The CDR3 spans 13 residues. CDR3 region: CASRSGGADTQYF. The CDR3 bases are TGTGCCAGCAGGTCGGGGGGTGCAGATACGCAGTATTTT.

This clone was seen only once. The V and J genes are TRBV4-1 and TRBJ2-3; the match to TRBD2 covers 9 bases. Germline V lookup: CDR1 MGHRA, CDR2 YSYEKL. CDR3 length: 16 amino acids. J gave up 2 bases and V 3 bases, and 6 bases lay outside the gene matches. The CDR3 nucleotides read TGCGCCAGCAGCCAGGGGACTAGCAGGGACACAGATACGCAGTATTTT. This translates into CASSQGTSRDTDTQYF.

The chain has TRBV9 and TRBJ1-1; D might be TRBD1 (6 bases). Trimming shortened V by 2 bases and J by 3 bases, and 11 bases separated the two germline ends. The germline V gene encodes CDR1 SGDLS and CDR2 YYNGEE. The CDR3 covers 14 residues. DNA for the CDR3: TGTGCCAGCAGCGTGGGGGCGGGGGACACTGAAGCTTTCTTT. Its translation is CASSVGAGDTEAFF.

This clone was counted a few times. The chain is built from TRBV5-1 and TRBJ2-3, with unresolved D. The CDR3 is 15 amino acids. The ends were cut back, 4 bases at V and 1 base at J, with 13 bases in the middle. Germline V gene lookup returns CDR1 SGHRS and CDR2 YFSETQ. The CDR3 sequence: CASSPPAAGTDTQYF. The CDR3 coding sequence is TGCGCCAGCAGCCCCCCTGCGGCAGGCACAGATACGCAGTATTTT.

This clone was counted a few times. The chain's CDR3 is CASSQEKRVGTYEQYF. The CDR3 bases are TGCGCCAGCAGCCAAGAAAAGCGAGTAGGTACTTACGAGCAGTACTTC. This chain uses TRBV4-1 with TRBJ2-7, with no clear D. CDR1 is MGHRA, CDR2 YSYEKL, per germline. The CDR3 is made up of 16 amino acids. V lost 0 bases, J lost 4 bases, and 16 bases lay in between.

This chain joins TRBV7-2 and TRBJ2-7, with 11 bases that match TRBD2. CDR1 and CDR2 from the germline V gene are SGHTA and FQGNSA. V gave up 6 bases and J gave up 6 bases; unmatched junction bases: 7. The CDR3 sequence is 14 residues long. The CDR3 protein is CASRLAGGTLEQYF. Written as DNA, the CDR3 is TGTGCCAGCAGGCTAGCGGGGGGTACTCTCGAGCAGTACTTC.